Listed below are T cell receptor beta chains from one sample, sequenced in a study of long-term antiretroviral therapy in people with HIV. The data were produced by immunoSEQ multiplex PCR, yet TCRdb's version contains in-frame clones alone and is incomplete. The sample carries about 21,000 clones, roughly 91% recorded once. The specimen was unsorted PBMCs, collected 2.3 years after starting antiretroviral therapy. These receptors came from a man between 60 and 75 years old with HIV. Both conserved end residues are part of each CDR3. The order of the fields is D gene, clone size, CDR3 length, V gene, J gene, CDR3 protein, CDR3 DNA. The D gene is left open where the match is weak. Where a row states a size, it is once, few, many or the class of an expanded clone; other rows omit it.

d_gene: .
abundance: .
len: 14
v_gene: TRBV6-6
j_gene: TRBJ2-3
CDR3aa: CASSSAGSGDTQYF
CDR3nt: TGTGCCAGCAGTTCCGCCGGGTCCGGGGATACGCAGTATTTT

d_gene: .
abundance: .
len: 14
v_gene: TRBV5-1
j_gene: TRBJ1-1
CDR3aa: CASSSQGGSTEAFF
CDR3nt: TGCGCCAGCAGCTCCCAAGGAGGGTCCACTGAAGCTTTCTTT

d_gene: .
abundance: .
len: 12
v_gene: TRBV6-1
j_gene: TRBJ1-2
CDR3aa: CASSPGDYGYTF
CDR3nt: TGTGCCAGCAGTCCCGGGGACTATGGCTACACCTTC

d_gene: .
abundance: .
len: 11
v_gene: TRBV4-1
j_gene: TRBJ1-1
CDR3aa: CASSRYTEAFF
CDR3nt: TGCGCCAGCAGCCGGTACACTGAAGCTTTCTTT

d_gene: TRBD2
abundance: .
len: 16
v_gene: TRBV10-3
j_gene: TRBJ2-1
CDR3aa: CAISDSLAGYSGEQFF
CDR3nt: TGTGCCATCAGTGATTCACTAGCGGGGTACTCTGGGGAGCAGTTCTTC

d_gene: .
abundance: .
len: 13
v_gene: TRBV29-1
j_gene: TRBJ2-5
CDR3aa: CSVAAGPGETQYF
CDR3nt: TGCAGCGTTGCGGCGGGACCGGGAGAGACCCAGTACTTC

d_gene: .
abundance: .
len: 15
v_gene: TRBV7-2
j_gene: TRBJ2-7
CDR3aa: CASSLASTSIYEQYF
CDR3nt: TGTGCCAGCAGCTTAGCCTCGACCTCCATCTACGAGCAGTACTTC

d_gene: TRBD2
abundance: once
len: 17
v_gene: TRBV7-9
j_gene: TRBJ2-1
CDR3aa: CASSFGTSGSSYNEQFF
CDR3nt: TGTGCCAGCAGCTTCGGGACTAGCGGGAGCTCCTACAATGAGCAGTTCTTC

d_gene: .
abundance: .
len: 15
v_gene: TRBV27
j_gene: TRBJ2-7
CDR3aa: CASRVTTGKRYEQYF
CDR3nt: TGTGCCAGCAGGGTAACAACTGGGAAGAGGTACGAGCAGTACTTC

d_gene: .
abundance: .
len: 16
v_gene: TRBV10-3
j_gene: TRBJ2-3
CDR3aa: CAISESGGYYTDTQYF
CDR3nt: TGTGCCATCAGTGAGTCGGGGGGTTACTACACAGATACGCAGTATTTT

d_gene: .
abundance: .
len: 15
v_gene: TRBV6-5
j_gene: TRBJ2-5
CDR3aa: CASRPEPLPRETQYF
CDR3nt: TGTGCCAGCAGACCAGAGCCCCTGCCGAGAGAGACCCAGTACTTC

d_gene: TRBD2
abundance: .
len: 14
v_gene: TRBV4-1
j_gene: TRBJ2-7
CDR3aa: CASSGGRVVYEQYF
CDR3nt: TGCGCCAGTAGCGGGGGCAGGGTAGTCTACGAGCAGTACTTC

d_gene: .
abundance: few
len: 13
v_gene: TRBV5-4
j_gene: TRBJ2-7
CDR3aa: CASSLGSSYEQYF
CDR3nt: TGTGCCAGCAGCCTCGGGTCTTCATACGAGCAGTACTTC

d_gene: .
abundance: .
len: 13
v_gene: TRBV9
j_gene: TRBJ2-2
CDR3aa: CASRSLNTGELFF
CDR3nt: TGTGCCAGCAGAAGTTTGAACACCGGGGAGCTGTTTTTT

d_gene: .
abundance: .
len: 12
v_gene: TRBV29-1
j_gene: TRBJ1-2
CDR3aa: CSVVGSGHGYTF
CDR3nt: TGCAGCGTTGTGGGCTCCGGGCACGGCTACACCTTC

d_gene: .
abundance: .
len: 20
v_gene: TRBV27
j_gene: TRBJ2-7
CDR3aa: CASSLSDPYGVNSGSYEQYF
CDR3nt: TGTGCCAGCAGTTTATCGGACCCATATGGGGTTAACAGTGGTTCCTACGAGCAGTACTTC

d_gene: TRBD1
abundance: .
len: 18
v_gene: TRBV5-4
j_gene: TRBJ1-2
CDR3aa: CASHEPGTGASIAYGYTF
CDR3nt: TGTGCCAGCCACGAGCCCGGGACAGGGGCCTCCATCGCCTATGGCTACACCTTC

d_gene: .
abundance: .
len: 14
v_gene: TRBV7-2
j_gene: TRBJ2-5
CDR3aa: CASSFSRGLETQYF
CDR3nt: TGTGCCAGCAGCTTCAGTAGAGGGTTGGAGACCCAGTACTTC

d_gene: .
abundance: .
len: 14
v_gene: TRBV5-6
j_gene: TRBJ2-5
CDR3aa: CASSLARPHQTQYF
CDR3nt: TGTGCCAGCAGCTTGGCCAGGCCCCACCAGACCCAGTACTTC

d_gene: .
abundance: .
len: 16
v_gene: TRBV30
j_gene: TRBJ1-5
CDR3aa: CAWRPFGQLSGQPQHF
CDR3nt: TGTGCCTGGAGACCATTCGGACAGCTTTCGGGTCAGCCCCAGCATTTT

d_gene: .
abundance: .
len: 15
v_gene: TRBV19
j_gene: TRBJ2-2
CDR3aa: CASSPRGGVHGELFF
CDR3nt: TGTGCCAGTTCCCCTAGGGGGGGGGTTCACGGGGAGCTGTTTTTT

d_gene: TRBD1
abundance: .
len: 13
v_gene: TRBV7-7
j_gene: TRBJ2-5
CDR3aa: CASSRDRGETQYF
CDR3nt: TGTGCCAGCAGCAGGGACAGGGGAGAGACCCAGTACTTC

d_gene: TRBD1
abundance: .
len: 15
v_gene: TRBV6-1
j_gene: TRBJ1-5
CDR3aa: CASSSQGPSNQPQHF
CDR3nt: TGTGCCAGCAGCTCACAGGGGCCGAGCAATCAGCCCCAGCATTTT

d_gene: .
abundance: .
len: 13
v_gene: TRBV12-2
j_gene: TRBJ2-7
CDR3aa: CASLITGRYEQYF
CDR3nt: TGTGCAAGTCTTATAACAGGGCGCTACGAGCAGTACTTC

d_gene: .
abundance: .
len: 15
v_gene: TRBV9
j_gene: TRBJ1-3
CDR3aa: CASSVARASGNTIYF
CDR3nt: TGTGCCAGCAGCGTAGCGAGGGCCTCTGGAAACACCATATATTTT

d_gene: .
abundance: .
len: 11
v_gene: TRBV27
j_gene: TRBJ2-7
CDR3aa: CAVGGSYEQYF
CDR3nt: TGTGCCGTAGGCGGTTCCTACGAGCAGTACTTC

d_gene: .
abundance: .
len: 16
v_gene: TRBV2
j_gene: TRBJ1-1
CDR3aa: CASTLETGRLNTEAFF
CDR3nt: TGTGCCAGCACTCTGGAGACGGGACGGCTGAACACTGAAGCTTTCTTT

d_gene: .
abundance: .
len: 15
v_gene: TRBV27
j_gene: TRBJ2-2
CDR3aa: CASSFAGANTGELFF
CDR3nt: TGTGCCAGCAGTTTTGCAGGGGCGAACACCGGGGAGCTGTTTTTT

d_gene: .
abundance: .
len: 13
v_gene: TRBV27
j_gene: TRBJ1-2
CDR3aa: CASSLGAGVGYTF
CDR3nt: TGTGCCAGCAGTTTAGGGGCAGGGGTTGGCTACACCTTC

d_gene: .
abundance: .
len: 13
v_gene: TRBV4-2
j_gene: TRBJ2-7
CDR3aa: CASSPQGYYEQYF
CDR3nt: TGTGCCAGCAGCCCCCAGGGGTACTACGAGCAGTACTTC

d_gene: .
abundance: .
len: 14
v_gene: TRBV10-1
j_gene: TRBJ2-7
CDR3aa: CASRAGTFPYEQYF
CDR3nt: TGCGCCAGCCGCGCCGGGACGTTTCCCTACGAGCAGTACTTC

d_gene: TRBD1
abundance: .
len: 14
v_gene: TRBV4-1
j_gene: TRBJ1-2
CDR3aa: CASSLQTGPYGYTF
CDR3nt: TGCGCCAGCAGCCTCCAGACAGGGCCTTATGGCTACACCTTC

d_gene: .
abundance: .
len: 13
v_gene: TRBV27
j_gene: TRBJ2-7
CDR3aa: CASSFTVFHEQYF
CDR3nt: TGTGCCAGCAGTTTCACAGTATTCCACGAGCAGTACTTC

d_gene: TRBD2
abundance: .
len: 16
v_gene: TRBV2
j_gene: TRBJ2-7
CDR3aa: CASRYTGTSGSYEQYF
CDR3nt: TGTGCCAGCAGATACACGGGGACTAGCGGCTCCTACGAGCAGTACTTC

d_gene: .
abundance: .
len: 9
v_gene: TRBV11-3
j_gene: TRBJ2-7
CDR3aa: CASSLRGYF
CDR3nt: TGTGCCAGCAGCCTGCGAGGGTACTTC

d_gene: .
abundance: once
len: 11
v_gene: TRBV29-1
j_gene: TRBJ1-2
CDR3aa: CSVAMNYGYTF
CDR3nt: TGCAGCGTAGCAATGAACTATGGCTACACCTTC

d_gene: .
abundance: .
len: 15
v_gene: TRBV27
j_gene: TRBJ1-5
CDR3aa: CASSHAGREGQPQHF
CDR3nt: TGTGCCAGCAGTCACGCAGGGAGGGAGGGTCAGCCCCAGCATTTT